The rows below give T cell receptor beta chains drawn from one sample of a study of persistence of HIV-infected CD4 T cells. Profiled with immunoSEQ multiplex PCR; TCRdb holds only in-frame clones, not every one. The data hold 45,000 to 55,000 clones, with 70% to 80% observed a single time. These receptors lack a known antigen. The sample in question was CD4+ T cells sorted from PBMCs after 18-hour stimulation, obtained from a patient who received antiretroviral therapy. These TCRs come from an adult man with HIV who was CMV-seropositive. CDR3s include the opening cysteine and the closing phenylalanine or tryptophan. A D gene is named only where the DNA matches it firmly. Only some rows state a clone size, as once, few, many or a class for expanded clones.

cdr3_length: 16
d_call: -
v_call: TRBV14
j_call: TRBJ1-2
clone_size: -
cdr3_aa: CASSQDYPSSNYGYTF
cdr3_nt: TGTGCCAGCAGCCAAGATTATCCAAGCTCTAACTATGGCTACACCTTC

cdr3_length: 15
d_call: -
v_call: TRBV7-8
j_call: TRBJ2-1
clone_size: -
cdr3_aa: CASTPVVGGLSEQFF
cdr3_nt: TGTGCCAGCACCCCAGTAGTGGGGGGCCTTAGTGAGCAGTTCTTC

cdr3_length: 15
d_call: -
v_call: TRBV19
j_call: TRBJ1-4
clone_size: -
cdr3_aa: CASRSKGFTNEKLFF
cdr3_nt: TGTGCCAGTAGATCGAAGGGGTTCACTAATGAAAAACTGTTTTTT

cdr3_length: 14
d_call: -
v_call: TRBV19
j_call: TRBJ1-6
clone_size: few
cdr3_aa: CASSIWGGIAPLHF
cdr3_nt: TGTGCCAGTAGTATCTGGGGCGGTATAGCACCCCTCCACTTT

cdr3_length: 14
d_call: TRBD1
v_call: TRBV6-5
j_call: TRBJ2-1
clone_size: once
cdr3_aa: CASKGDRGRMEQFF
cdr3_nt: TGTGCCAGCAAGGGGGACAGGGGGCGGATGGAGCAGTTCTTC

cdr3_length: 11
d_call: -
v_call: TRBV6-5
j_call: TRBJ2-7
clone_size: -
cdr3_aa: CASSSQYEQYF
cdr3_nt: TGTGCCAGCAGTTCCCAATACGAGCAGTACTTC

cdr3_length: 15
d_call: -
v_call: TRBV5-5
j_call: TRBJ2-3
clone_size: few
cdr3_aa: CASSRLGSSTDTQYF
cdr3_nt: TGTGCCAGCAGCCGACTAGGGAGTTCCACAGATACGCAGTATTTT

cdr3_length: 16
d_call: -
v_call: TRBV10-3
j_call: TRBJ2-1
clone_size: -
cdr3_aa: CAISEIQRSSYNEQFF
cdr3_nt: TGTGCCATCAGTGAAATTCAGCGGTCCTCCTACAATGAGCAGTTCTTC

cdr3_length: 15
d_call: -
v_call: TRBV4-2
j_call: TRBJ1-1
clone_size: once
cdr3_aa: CASSQDAGAGTEAFF
cdr3_nt: TGTGCCAGCAGCCAAGATGCCGGGGCGGGTACTGAAGCTTTCTTT

cdr3_length: 15
d_call: -
v_call: TRBV5-1
j_call: TRBJ1-6
clone_size: -
cdr3_aa: CASSLETLGNSPLHF
cdr3_nt: TGCGCCAGCAGCTTGGAGACACTGGGAAATTCACCCCTCCACTTT

cdr3_length: 16
d_call: -
v_call: TRBV9
j_call: TRBJ1-1
clone_size: once
cdr3_aa: CASSVGTGFGDTEAFF
cdr3_nt: TGTGCCAGCAGCGTCGGGACGGGCTTTGGTGACACTGAAGCTTTCTTT

cdr3_length: 16
d_call: TRBD2
v_call: TRBV2
j_call: TRBJ2-1
clone_size: -
cdr3_aa: CASSGLAGGHNNEQFF
cdr3_nt: TGTGCCAGCAGTGGGCTAGCGGGAGGGCATAATAATGAGCAGTTCTTC

cdr3_length: 15
d_call: TRBD1
v_call: TRBV5-1
j_call: TRBJ2-7
clone_size: -
cdr3_aa: CASSLEGTGPYEQYF
cdr3_nt: TGCGCCAGCAGCTTGGAGGGGACAGGCCCCTACGAGCAGTACTTC

cdr3_length: 13
d_call: TRBD1
v_call: TRBV10-3
j_call: TRBJ1-2
clone_size: -
cdr3_aa: CAIRAGTGDGYTF
cdr3_nt: TGTGCCATCAGGGCCGGGACAGGGGATGGCTACACCTTC

cdr3_length: 15
d_call: TRBD2
v_call: TRBV19
j_call: TRBJ2-7
clone_size: few
cdr3_aa: CASSALAGFSYEQYF
cdr3_nt: TGTGCCAGTAGTGCCCTAGCGGGATTTTCCTACGAGCAGTACTTC

cdr3_length: 16
d_call: -
v_call: TRBV7-2
j_call: TRBJ1-2
clone_size: few
cdr3_aa: CASSLEGSIANYGYTF
cdr3_nt: TGTGCCAGCAGCTTAGAGGGCAGTATAGCTAACTATGGCTACACCTTC

cdr3_length: 13
d_call: -
v_call: TRBV14
j_call: TRBJ1-5
clone_size: -
cdr3_aa: CASSQSGNQPQHF
cdr3_nt: TGTGCCAGCAGCCAATCGGGGAATCAGCCCCAGCATTTT

cdr3_length: 15
d_call: TRBD1
v_call: TRBV6-1
j_call: TRBJ1-4
clone_size: -
cdr3_aa: CASSERQGGREKLFF
cdr3_nt: TGTGCCAGCAGTGAACGACAGGGGGGCAGGGAAAAACTGTTTTTT

cdr3_length: 13
d_call: -
v_call: TRBV2
j_call: TRBJ2-5
clone_size: -
cdr3_aa: CASSEKGQETQYF
cdr3_nt: TGTGCCAGCAGTGAAAAGGGTCAGGAGACCCAGTACTTC

cdr3_length: 17
d_call: TRBD1
v_call: TRBV4-2
j_call: TRBJ2-1
clone_size: -
cdr3_aa: CASSQADGTGNYREQFF
cdr3_nt: TGTGCCAGCAGCCAGGCCGACGGGACAGGGAATTACCGTGAGCAGTTCTTC

cdr3_length: 17
d_call: TRBD1
v_call: TRBV19
j_call: TRBJ2-6
clone_size: -
cdr3_aa: CASSRGQGASGANVLTF
cdr3_nt: TGTGCCAGTAGTAGGGGACAGGGGGCTTCTGGGGCCAACGTCCTGACTTTC

cdr3_length: 14
d_call: TRBD1
v_call: TRBV6-1
j_call: TRBJ1-1
clone_size: -
cdr3_aa: CASSEGTENTEAFF
cdr3_nt: TGTGCCAGCAGTGAGGGGACAGAGAACACTGAAGCTTTCTTT

cdr3_length: 19
d_call: TRBD2
v_call: TRBV9
j_call: TRBJ2-6
clone_size: -
cdr3_aa: CASSPRLAGGPSGANVLTF
cdr3_nt: TGTGCCAGCAGCCCCCGACTAGCGGGAGGGCCATCTGGGGCCAACGTCCTGACTTTC

cdr3_length: 13
d_call: -
v_call: TRBV30
j_call: TRBJ1-3
clone_size: -
cdr3_aa: CAWRVSGGNTIYF
cdr3_nt: TGTGCCTGGAGGGTGTCGGGAGGAAACACCATATATTTT

cdr3_length: 13
d_call: -
v_call: TRBV19
j_call: TRBJ2-3
clone_size: -
cdr3_aa: CASGNSLPDTQYF
cdr3_nt: TGTGCCAGTGGAAACAGTCTGCCAGATACGCAGTATTTT

cdr3_length: 14
d_call: TRBD1
v_call: TRBV7-8
j_call: TRBJ2-1
clone_size: few
cdr3_aa: CASSPGTGYNEQFF
cdr3_nt: TGTGCCAGCAGCCCCGGGACAGGCTACAATGAGCAGTTCTTC

cdr3_length: 14
d_call: -
v_call: TRBV7-8
j_call: TRBJ1-4
clone_size: few
cdr3_aa: CASNSGQENEKLFF
cdr3_nt: TGTGCCAGCAACTCGGGCCAGGAAAATGAAAAACTGTTTTTT

cdr3_length: 14
d_call: TRBD2
v_call: TRBV10-2
j_call: TRBJ2-1
clone_size: -
cdr3_aa: CASTGTSGSSEQFF
cdr3_nt: TGCGCCAGCACCGGGACTAGCGGGAGTAGTGAGCAGTTCTTC

cdr3_length: 13
d_call: TRBD1
v_call: TRBV5-4
j_call: TRBJ2-7
clone_size: -
cdr3_aa: CASSRDSFYEQYF
cdr3_nt: TGTGCCAGCAGCCGGGACAGTTTCTACGAGCAGTACTTC

cdr3_length: 14
d_call: -
v_call: TRBV7-2
j_call: TRBJ1-2
clone_size: -
cdr3_aa: CASSQYSGPGGYTF
cdr3_nt: TGTGCCAGCAGCCAATACTCCGGGCCTGGGGGCTACACCTTC

cdr3_length: 17
d_call: -
v_call: TRBV7-9
j_call: TRBJ2-6
clone_size: -
cdr3_aa: CASSLRQRRSGANVLTF
cdr3_nt: TGTGCCAGCAGCCTACGACAGCGCCGCTCTGGGGCCAACGTCCTGACTTTC

cdr3_length: 14
d_call: TRBD2
v_call: TRBV6-1
j_call: TRBJ2-3
clone_size: once
cdr3_aa: CASSERGLADTQYF
cdr3_nt: TGTGCCAGCAGTGAAAGGGGACTAGCGGATACGCAGTATTTT

cdr3_length: 14
d_call: TRBD1
v_call: TRBV7-8
j_call: TRBJ2-7
clone_size: -
cdr3_aa: CASSPGGSTYEQYF
cdr3_nt: TGTGCCAGCAGCCCAGGGGGATCTACCTACGAGCAGTACTTC

cdr3_length: 15
d_call: -
v_call: TRBV5-4
j_call: TRBJ1-2
clone_size: -
cdr3_aa: CASSLIGQTSYGYTF
cdr3_nt: TGTGCCAGCAGCTTGATCGGGCAGACTTCCTATGGCTACACCTTC

cdr3_length: 14
d_call: -
v_call: TRBV6-5
j_call: TRBJ1-2
clone_size: -
cdr3_aa: CASTYTGISYGYTF
cdr3_nt: TGTGCCAGCACCTATACAGGGATAAGTTATGGCTACACCTTC

cdr3_length: 16
d_call: TRBD1
v_call: TRBV3-1/TRBV3-2
j_call: TRBJ1-3
clone_size: few
cdr3_aa: CASSRARQGSGNTIYF
cdr3_nt: TGTGCCAGCAGCCGAGCAAGACAGGGAAGTGGAAACACCATATATTTT

cdr3_length: 14
d_call: -
v_call: TRBV10-3
j_call: TRBJ2-7
clone_size: -
cdr3_aa: CAISERQGPYEQYF
cdr3_nt: TGTGCCATCAGTGAGCGGCAGGGGCCCTACGAGCAGTACTTC

cdr3_length: 14
d_call: -
v_call: TRBV10-1
j_call: TRBJ2-3
clone_size: -
cdr3_aa: CASRPGSGADTQYF
cdr3_nt: TGCGCCAGCAGACCGGGATCCGGAGCAGATACGCAGTATTTT

cdr3_length: 14
d_call: -
v_call: TRBV6-5
j_call: TRBJ2-7
clone_size: few
cdr3_aa: CASTSPGIPYEQYF
cdr3_nt: TGTGCCAGCACTTCCCCGGGAATTCCCTACGAGCAGTACTTC

cdr3_length: 16
d_call: -
v_call: TRBV11-3
j_call: TRBJ2-2
clone_size: -
cdr3_aa: CASTPNSHTGAGELFF
cdr3_nt: TGTGCCAGCACCCCCAACTCCCATACCGGGGCCGGGGAGCTGTTTTTT

cdr3_length: 14
d_call: TRBD2
v_call: TRBV5-1
j_call: TRBJ2-3
clone_size: -
cdr3_aa: CASGTSGRTDTQYF
cdr3_nt: TGCGCCAGCGGTACTAGCGGGAGAACAGATACGCAGTATTTT

cdr3_length: 14
d_call: -
v_call: TRBV5-1
j_call: TRBJ2-2
clone_size: -
cdr3_aa: CASSGEGDGGELFF
cdr3_nt: TGCGCCAGCAGCGGAGAGGGGGATGGCGGGGAGCTGTTTTTT

cdr3_length: 15
d_call: TRBD2
v_call: TRBV7-9
j_call: TRBJ2-1
clone_size: -
cdr3_aa: CASSLLAGGLNEQFF
cdr3_nt: TGTGCCAGCAGCTTACTAGCGGGAGGCTTAAATGAGCAGTTCTTC

cdr3_length: 15
d_call: TRBD1
v_call: TRBV18
j_call: TRBJ1-5
clone_size: once
cdr3_aa: CASSPGQHSNQPQHF
cdr3_nt: TGTGCCAGCTCACCGGGACAGCATAGCAATCAGCCCCAGCATTTT

cdr3_length: 15
d_call: TRBD1
v_call: TRBV6-5
j_call: TRBJ1-1
clone_size: -
cdr3_aa: CASSYAGQLNTEAFF
cdr3_nt: TGTGCCAGCAGTTACGCGGGACAGTTGAACACTGAAGCTTTCTTT

cdr3_length: 17
d_call: TRBD1
v_call: TRBV2
j_call: TRBJ2-2
clone_size: -
cdr3_aa: CASNPDRGRVVTGELFF
cdr3_nt: TGTGCCAGCAACCCGGACAGGGGGCGAGTGGTCACCGGGGAGCTGTTTTTT

cdr3_length: 13
d_call: TRBD1
v_call: TRBV5-6
j_call: TRBJ2-1
clone_size: -
cdr3_aa: CASSPRTGREQFF
cdr3_nt: TGTGCCAGCAGCCCCCGGACAGGGAGGGAGCAGTTCTTC

cdr3_length: 13
d_call: TRBD1
v_call: TRBV28
j_call: TRBJ2-7
clone_size: -
cdr3_aa: CASSPDRGTRQYF
cdr3_nt: TGTGCCAGCAGCCCGGACAGGGGGACGAGGCAGTACTTC

cdr3_length: 14
d_call: -
v_call: TRBV19
j_call: TRBJ1-2
clone_size: -
cdr3_aa: CASTLTHGNYGYTF
cdr3_nt: TGTGCCAGTACCTTAACCCACGGCAACTATGGCTACACCTTC

cdr3_length: 15
d_call: -
v_call: TRBV4-2
j_call: TRBJ2-6
clone_size: -
cdr3_aa: CASSQDKFGAEPVAF
cdr3_nt: TGTGCCAGCAGCCAAGATAAATTCGGAGCGGAGCCTGTGGCTTTC